Below, 26 T cell receptor beta chains from the same sample are listed, as sequenced in a study of CD8+CD57+ T cells in acquired aplastic anemia. Those patients picked for sequencing had displayed CD8+CD57+ cell expansion on flow cytometry. Using genomic DNA as the template, TCR beta VDJ and CDR3 profiling was carried out. A single record per CDR3 protein comes from TCRdb applying MiXCR to the reads. Of about half a million distinct CDR3 sequences in the sample, around 30% were seen once. Sequences were obtained from sorted CD4+, CD8+, or CD8+CD57+ T cells (not recorded which) from PBMCs. The source of these receptors is a human donor with aplastic anemia.

This clonotype was seen only a few times. The J gene is TRBJ2-3, the V gene TRBV3-1, with D uncertain. CDR3 length equals 13 residues. V lost 4 bases and J lost 2, with 7 bases in between. Germline V gives CDR1 LGHDT, CDR2 YNNKEL (reference sequence). The CDR3 DNA sequence: TGTGCCAGCAGCCGAGGTTTCACAGATACGCAGTATTTT. It encodes CASSRGFTDTQYF.

This clonotype has only a few counts. This chain links TRBV12-3 or TRBV12-4 with TRBJ2-5; 7 bases map to TRBD1. J was trimmed by 5 bases and V by 3 bases; bases with no gene match: 6. The CDR3 spans 14 residues. CDR3 region: CASSFTGVGETQYF. CDR3 DNA: TGTGCCAGCAGTTTTACAGGGGTTGGTGAGACCCAGTACTTC.

The chain uses TRBV15 and TRBJ1-6; D is unresolved. V was clipped by 1 base and J by 5 bases, with 6 bases between them. This CDR3 comprises 14 residues. Germline V gene data show CDR1 as LNHNV and CDR2 as YYDKDF (reference sequence). Here the CDR3 reads CATSRGQDNSPLHF. The CDR3 DNA follows: TGTGCCACCAGCAGAGGCCAGGATAATTCACCCCTCCACTTT.

This clonotype was counted many times. The chain combines TRBV20-1 with TRBJ2-2, with D hard to call. The V gene's germline CDR1 is DFQATT and CDR2 SNEGSKA (reference sequence). The CDR3 loop spans 16 amino acids. With 0 bases removed from V and 3 bases from J, the gap between germline ends came to 14 bases. CDR3 sequence reads: CSARDPTPKDTGELFF. The CDR3 nucleotides read TGCAGTGCTAGAGATCCGACGCCCAAGGACACCGGGGAGCTGTTTTTT.

V gene TRBV11-3 combines with J gene TRBJ2-2, with unresolved D. V was shortened by 0 bases and J by 4 bases, with 6 bases between the two germline ends. CDR3 size: 14 residues. Looked up from germline, CDR1 is SGHNT and CDR2 is YENEEA. Written as DNA, the CDR3 is TGTGCCAGCAGCTTAGATTCATTCACCGGGGAGCTGTTTTTT. This gives the protein CASSLDSFTGELFF.

The chain is built from TRBV5-4 and TRBJ2-1; D uncertain. V gave up 0 bases and J gave up 0 bases, with 7 bases separating them. This CDR3 spans 15 amino acids. Germline CDR1 reads SGHNT; CDR2 reads YYREEE (reference sequence). CDR3 loop: CASSLGISSYNEQFF. The DNA of the CDR3 is TGTGCCAGCAGCTTGGGGATAAGCTCCTACAATGAGCAGTTCTTC.

This clonotype was counted between two and nine times. The chain joins TRBV9 to TRBJ2-1; D perhaps matches TRBD2 (6 bases). V lost 4 bases and J lost 4, with 15 bases in between. CDR3 size: 15 residues. CDR1 and CDR2 from the germline V gene are SGDLS and YYNGEE. Here the CDR3 reads CASSSPRDSYNEQFF. In DNA, the CDR3 is TGTGCCAGCAGCTCCCCGCGGGACTCATACAATGAGCAGTTCTTC. Drawing the rest from reference TRBV9 and TRBJ2-1, the complete variable domain is DSGVTQTPKHLITATGQRVTLRCSPRSGDLSVYWYQQSLDQGLQFLIQYYNGEERAKGNILERFSAQQFPDLHSELNLSSLELGDSALYFCASSSPRDSYNEQFFGPGTRLTVL.

This clonotype came up a few times. This sequence joins TRBV12-3 or TRBV12-4 and TRBJ2-3; 7 positions agree with TRBD1. V lost 6 bases to trimming and J lost 1 base; unmatched junction nucleotides: 4. This CDR3 comprises 14 residues. The CDR3 DNA reads TGTGCCAGCAGGATCCAGGGGGGCACAGATACGCAGTATTTT. This sequence encodes CASRIQGGTDTQYF.

J is TRBJ1-6 and V is TRBV10-1; the D gene is possibly TRBD1 (6 bases). CDR3 size: 16 residues. CDR1 and CDR2 from the germline V gene are WNHNN and SYGVQD (reference sequence). V gave up 6 bases and J gave up 7 bases, with 19 bases separating them. The CDR3 nucleotides read TGCGCCAGCAGAGAATTTCTCAGGGGCGCAAATTCACCCCTCCACTTT. This translates into CASREFLRGANSPLHF.

This clonotype was counted at least ten times. The chain is built from TRBV19 and TRBJ2-7, with D maybe TRBD1 (6 bases). V was pared by 0 bases and J by 9 bases, with 12 bases between. CDR3 length equals 13 residues. Looked up from germline, CDR1 is LNHDA and CDR2 is SQIVND (reference sequence). The CDR3 is CASSIDPGAVQYF. CDR3 DNA sequence: TGTGCCAGTAGTATAGATCCAGGGGCGGTGCAGTACTTC. The variable domain in full, completed from reference TRBV19 and TRBJ2-7, reads DGGITQSPKYLFRKEGQNVTLSCEQNLNHDAMYWYRQDPGQGLRLIYYSQIVNDFQKGDIAEGYSVSREKKESFPLTVTSAQKNPTAFYLCASSIDPGAVQYFGPGTRLTVT.

The V gene is TRBV20-1, the J gene TRBJ2-3; D is uncertain. This CDR3 has 13 amino acids. Trimming removed 5 bases at V and 5 bases at J, with 14 bases between. Germline assignment: CDR1 DFQATT and CDR2 SNEGSKA (reference sequence). The CDR3 is CSAYRATGDTQYF. The DNA of the CDR3 is TGCAGTGCTTACCGGGCTACGGGAGATACGCAGTATTTT.

The chain combines TRBV6-4 with TRBJ1-4; 9 positions agree with TRBD1. Germline V CDR1 and CDR2: MRHNA, SNTAGT. There are 14 residues in the CDR3. Trimming cost V 6 bases and J 6 bases; bases outside gene matches: 5. CDR3 in DNA: TGTGCCAGCAGCTGGGACAGGGTGCATGAAAAACTGTTTTTT. This sequence encodes CASSWDRVHEKLFF.

In this sample, this clonotype turned up many times. J is TRBJ1-2 and V is TRBV6-5; no reliable D call. Germline V CDR1 and CDR2: MNHEY, SVGAGI. V was shortened by 0 bases and J by 4 bases, with 9 bases between the two germline ends. CDR3 length equals 14 residues. CDR3 in amino acids: CASSYSRAVYGYTF. The CDR3 DNA sequence: TGTGCCAGCAGTTACTCGAGGGCAGTCTATGGCTACACCTTC.

This clonotype was found a few times. With a much larger clone just one base away, this may be a read error. J is TRBJ1-5 and V is TRBV7-9, with a weak D call TRBD1 (5 bases). Germline values: CDR1 SEHNR, CDR2 FQNEAQ (reference sequence). The CDR3 runs 14 residues. As DNA, the CDR3 is TGTGCCGGCAGCAAGCCGGGGGTTGGTCAGCCCCAGCATTTT. Translated, it gives CAGSKPGVGQPQHF.

Worth noting for this clonotype: It may be a read error: a sequence one base away is much more abundant. For the CDR3, the DNA is TGTGCTAGCAGCTCCGATCTTGTGGGACGCGACGAGCAGTACTTC. Its translation is CASSSDLVGRDEQYF. The rearrangement uses TRBV7-7 and TRBJ2-7, with D tentatively TRBD1 or TRBD2 (5 bases each). The V gene's germline CDR1 is SSHAT and CDR2 FNYEAQ (reference sequence). The CDR3 covers 15 residues.

This clonotype was recorded at least ten times. The chain joins TRBV15 to TRBJ2-7; D call uncertain. The CDR3 contains 13 residues. Germline CDR1 LNHNV, CDR2 YYDKDF (reference sequence). The V end lost 4 bases, the J end lost 2 bases, and 9 bases lay between the germline ends. The CDR3 nucleotides read TGTGCCACCAGCATCCCGGGCCCCTACGAGCAGTACTTC. It translates to CATSIPGPYEQYF.

The chain joins TRBV19 to TRBJ2-2; 11 bases map to TRBD2. This CDR3 contains 17 residues. Germline CDR1 LNHDA, CDR2 SQIVND (reference sequence). The junction had 6 bases not matched to a gene; V was cut back by 3 bases and J by 3 bases. The CDR3 loop reads CASSIVAGGTYTGELFF. The CDR3, as DNA: TGTGCCAGTAGTATCGTAGCGGGAGGGACGTACACCGGGGAGCTGTTTTTT.

The V gene is TRBV6-1, the J gene TRBJ1-5, with D tentatively TRBD1 (6 bases). Trimming left V 5 bases short and J 7 bases short, with 18 bases between. CDR1 and CDR2 (germline): MNHNS, SASEGT. The CDR3 has 15 residues. For the CDR3, the DNA is TGTGCCAGCAGTCGCCCCGGGGGCGGGGAACAGCCCCAGCATTTT. Protein sequence: CASSRPGGGEQPQHF.

The table lists this clonotype with many counts. V is TRBV20-1 and J is TRBJ2-7; D might be TRBD1 (6 bases). Trimming removed 3 bases from V and 5 bases from J, with 17 bases in between. There are 14 residues in the CDR3. Germline V gene data show CDR1 as DFQATT and CDR2 as SNEGSKA (reference sequence). CDR3 protein: CSARQLGALDEQYF. CDR3 coding DNA: TGCAGTGCTAGGCAGTTGGGGGCCTTGGACGAGCAGTACTTC.

This clonotype was detected a few times. The chain couples TRBV5-8 to TRBJ2-3; D is unclear. Germline CDR1 and CDR2: SGHTS and YDEGEE. The CDR3 totals 15 residues. Trimming shortened V by 0 bases and J by 0 bases, and 8 bases separated the two germline ends. CDR3 DNA: TGTGCCAGCAGCTTGGACATAGCTAGCACAGATACGCAGTATTTT. It codes for CASSLDIASTDTQYF.

The V and J genes are TRBV6-5 and TRBJ2-5, with D perhaps assigned TRBD1 or TRBD2 (5 bases each). V was clipped by 0 bases and J by 1 base, with 9 bases between them. The germline CDR1 and CDR2 sequences are MNHEY and SVGAGI. The CDR3 consists of 15 residues. CDR3: CASSYSGRLQETQYF. CDR3 nucleotide sequence: TGTGCCAGCAGTTACTCGGGACGGCTCCAAGAGACCCAGTACTTC.

About this clonotype itself: The conserved closing phenylalanine or tryptophan is absent in this CDR3, likely reflecting a read error. The CDR3 DNA reads as TGCGCCAGCAGCTTGGGACAGAACACCGGGGAGCTGTTTCTC. Translated: CASSLGQNTGELFL. The chain combines TRBV5-1 with TRBJ2-2, with D uncertain. Germline-derived CDR1 and CDR2 are SGHRS and YFSETQ. Trimming left V 0 bases short and J 1 base short, with 4 bases between. The CDR3 is made up of 14 amino acids.

This clonotype appeared many times. The chain has TRBV15 and TRBJ1-1; D remains ambiguous. The length of the CDR3 is 11 residues. Germline CDR1 LNHNV, CDR2 YYDKDF (reference sequence). Deletions cut 6 bases from V and 3 bases from J, with 5 bases between. The CDR3 reads CATRSDTEAFF. DNA for the CDR3: TGTGCCACCAGGTCTGACACTGAAGCTTTCTTT.

The chain has TRBV4-3 and TRBJ2-1; possible D gene TRBD2, 5 bases. The CDR3 loop spans 13 amino acids. Germline lookup yields CDR1 LGHNA and CDR2 YSLEER. Trimming removed 3 bases from V and 9 bases from J, with 12 bases in between. The CDR3 reads CASSQRSEGEQFF. In DNA form, the CDR3 reads TGCGCCAGCAGCCAGAGGAGCGAGGGTGAGCAGTTCTTC.

The sample holds many counts of this clonotype. The chain couples TRBV27 to TRBJ1-6; D not certain. The length of the CDR3 is 13 residues. CDR1 MNHEY and CDR2 SMNVEV come from the germline V gene (reference sequence). V lost 5 bases and J 4 bases, leaving 6 bases between the germline ends. CDR3 in DNA: TGTGCCAGCAGTACCGGGTATAATTCACCCCTCCACTTT. It codes for CASSTGYNSPLHF.

The V gene is TRBV6-1, the J gene TRBJ2-3; D unclear. Germline lookup yields CDR1 MNHNS and CDR2 SASEGT. The CDR3 extends over 11 amino acids. The V gene lost 2 bases and the J gene lost 7 bases, with 4 bases spanning the gap. The CDR3 loop reads CASSETNTQYF. The DNA of the CDR3 is TGTGCCAGCAGTGAAACGAATACGCAGTATTTT.